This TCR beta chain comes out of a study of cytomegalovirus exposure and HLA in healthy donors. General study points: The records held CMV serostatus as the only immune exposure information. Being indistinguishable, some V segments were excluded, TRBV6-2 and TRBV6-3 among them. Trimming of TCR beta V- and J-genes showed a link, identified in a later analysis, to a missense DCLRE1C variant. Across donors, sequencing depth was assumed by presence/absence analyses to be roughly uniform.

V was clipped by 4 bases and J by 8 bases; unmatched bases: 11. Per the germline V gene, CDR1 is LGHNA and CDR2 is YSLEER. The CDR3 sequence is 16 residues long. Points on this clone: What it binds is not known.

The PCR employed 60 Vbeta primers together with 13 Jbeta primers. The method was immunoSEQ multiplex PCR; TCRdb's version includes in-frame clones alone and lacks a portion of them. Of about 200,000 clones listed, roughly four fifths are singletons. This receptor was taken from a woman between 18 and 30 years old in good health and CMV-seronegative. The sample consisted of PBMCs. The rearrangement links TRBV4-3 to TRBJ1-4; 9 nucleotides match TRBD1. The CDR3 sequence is CASSRGLPGTGEKLFF. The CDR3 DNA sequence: TGCGCCAGCAGCCGGGGTCTTCCAGGGACAGGGGAAAAACTGTTTTTT.